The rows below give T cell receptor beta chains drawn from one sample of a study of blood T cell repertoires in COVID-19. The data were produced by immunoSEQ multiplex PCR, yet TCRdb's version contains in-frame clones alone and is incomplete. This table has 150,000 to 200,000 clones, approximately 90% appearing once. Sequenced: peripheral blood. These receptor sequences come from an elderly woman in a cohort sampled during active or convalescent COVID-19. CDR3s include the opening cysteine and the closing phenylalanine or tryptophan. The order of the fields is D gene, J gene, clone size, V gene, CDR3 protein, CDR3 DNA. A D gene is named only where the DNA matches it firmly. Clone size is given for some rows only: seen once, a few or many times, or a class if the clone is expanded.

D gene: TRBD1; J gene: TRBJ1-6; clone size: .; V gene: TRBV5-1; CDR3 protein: CASSPDRDRSSYNSPLHF; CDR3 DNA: TGCGCCAGCAGCCCTGACAGGGACCGCAGCTCCTATAATTCACCCCTCCACTTT
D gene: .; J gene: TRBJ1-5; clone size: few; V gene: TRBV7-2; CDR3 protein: CASSLGFSVQEPQHF; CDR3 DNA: TGTGCCAGCAGCTTAGGGTTTTCCGTTCAGGAGCCCCAGCATTTT
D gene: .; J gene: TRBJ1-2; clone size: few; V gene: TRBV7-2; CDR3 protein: CASSLGGRINYGYTF; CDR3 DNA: TGTGCCAGCAGCTTAGGAGGGCGGATCAACTATGGCTACACCTTC
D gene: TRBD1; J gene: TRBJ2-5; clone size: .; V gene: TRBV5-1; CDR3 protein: CASSWGTGERETQYF; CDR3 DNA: TGCGCCAGCAGCTGGGGGACAGGGGAGCGAGAGACCCAGTACTTC
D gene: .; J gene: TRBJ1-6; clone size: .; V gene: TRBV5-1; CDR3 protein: CASSLAGLRYNSPLHF; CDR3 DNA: TGCGCCAGCAGCTTGGCGGGGTTGCGCTATAATTCACCCCTCCACTTT
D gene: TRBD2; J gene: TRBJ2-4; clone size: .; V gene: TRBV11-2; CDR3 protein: CASSLEELAWAKNIQYF; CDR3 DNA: TGTGCCAGCAGCTTAGAAGAACTAGCGTGGGCCAAAAACATTCAGTACTTC
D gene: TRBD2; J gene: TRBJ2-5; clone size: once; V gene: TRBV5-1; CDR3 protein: CASSRILAGEGETQYF; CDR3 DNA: TGCGCCAGCAGTCGGATACTAGCGGGGGAGGGTGAGACCCAGTACTTC
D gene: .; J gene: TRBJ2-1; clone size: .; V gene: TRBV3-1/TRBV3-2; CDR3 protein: CASSQGAGFYNEQFF; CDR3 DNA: TGTGCCAGCAGCCAGGGAGCGGGTTTTTACAATGAGCAGTTCTTC
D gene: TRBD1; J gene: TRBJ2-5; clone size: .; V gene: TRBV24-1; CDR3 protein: CATSDLGTGGALSQETQYF; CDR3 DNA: TGTGCCACCAGTGATTTAGGGACAGGGGGCGCCTTGTCTCAAGAGACCCAGTACTTC
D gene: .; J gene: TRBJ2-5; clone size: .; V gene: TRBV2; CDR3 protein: CASSVFIQYF; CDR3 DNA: TGTGCCAGCAGTGTGTTCATCCAGTACTTC
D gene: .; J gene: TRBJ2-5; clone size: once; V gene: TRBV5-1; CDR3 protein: CASSLGVSSAQETQYF; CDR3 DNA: TGCGCCAGCAGCTTGGGGGTTTCTAGCGCTCAAGAGACCCAGTACTTC
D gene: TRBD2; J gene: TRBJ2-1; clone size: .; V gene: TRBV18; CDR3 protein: CASSPPPSGEYNEQFF; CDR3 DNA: TGTGCCAGCTCACCACCGCCTAGCGGAGAGTACAATGAGCAGTTCTTC
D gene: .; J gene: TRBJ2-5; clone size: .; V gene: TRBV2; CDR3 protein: CASSGLQGAETQYF; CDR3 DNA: TGTGCCAGCAGTGGATTACAGGGAGCGGAGACCCAGTACTTC
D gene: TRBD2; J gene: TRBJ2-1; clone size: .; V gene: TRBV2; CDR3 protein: CASNNPGTSNEQFF; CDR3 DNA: TGTGCCAGCAATAACCCGGGGACTAGCAATGAGCAGTTCTTC
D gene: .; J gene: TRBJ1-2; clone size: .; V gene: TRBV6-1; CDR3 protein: CASSEAVEPGYGYTF; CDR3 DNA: TGTGCCAGCAGTGAAGCGGTGGAACCGGGGTATGGCTACACCTTC
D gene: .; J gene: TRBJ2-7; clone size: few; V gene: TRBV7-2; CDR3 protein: CASSYTRDSSYEQYF; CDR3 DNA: TGTGCCAGCAGCTACACCCGAGACAGCTCCTACGAGCAGTACTTC
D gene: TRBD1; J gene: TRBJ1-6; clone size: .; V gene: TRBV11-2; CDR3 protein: CASSLDGRQGALFTNSPLHF; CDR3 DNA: TGTGCCAGCAGCTTAGATGGGCGTCAGGGGGCTTTATTTACTAATTCACCCCTCCACTTT
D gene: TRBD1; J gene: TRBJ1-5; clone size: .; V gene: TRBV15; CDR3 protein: CATSRETGQGAVPYQPQHF; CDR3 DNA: TGTGCCACCAGCAGAGAAACCGGACAGGGGGCAGTACCTTATCAGCCCCAGCATTTT
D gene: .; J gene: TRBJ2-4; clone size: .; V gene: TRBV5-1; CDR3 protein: CASSRTRQENIQYF; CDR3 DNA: TGCGCCAGCAGTCGAACTCGACAGGAAAACATTCAGTACTTC
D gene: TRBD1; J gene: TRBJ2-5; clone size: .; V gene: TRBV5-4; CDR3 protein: CASSPQGAGFPGETQYF; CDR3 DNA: TGTGCCAGCAGCCCACAGGGGGCAGGCTTCCCCGGAGAGACCCAGTACTTC
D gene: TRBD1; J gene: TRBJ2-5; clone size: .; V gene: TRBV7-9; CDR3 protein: CASSPRTGEETQYF; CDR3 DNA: TGTGCCAGCAGCCCACGGACAGGGGAAGAGACCCAGTACTTC
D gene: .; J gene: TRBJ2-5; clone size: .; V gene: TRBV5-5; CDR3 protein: CASSLATKETQYF; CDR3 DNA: TGTGCCAGCAGCTTGGCGACAAAAGAGACCCAGTACTTC
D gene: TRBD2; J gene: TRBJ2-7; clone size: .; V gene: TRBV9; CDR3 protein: CASSPRTSGGSEQYF; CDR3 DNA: TGTGCCAGCAGCCCTCGGACTAGCGGGGGGTCCGAGCAGTACTTC
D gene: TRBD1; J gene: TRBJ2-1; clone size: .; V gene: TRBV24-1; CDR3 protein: CATSGDPGTGYNEQFF; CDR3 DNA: TGTGCCACCAGTGGTGATCCGGGGACAGGCTACAATGAGCAGTTCTTC
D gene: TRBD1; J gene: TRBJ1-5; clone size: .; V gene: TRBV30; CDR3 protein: CAWSHYRGQGPYSNQPQHF; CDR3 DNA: TGTGCCTGGAGTCACTATCGGGGACAGGGACCTTATAGCAATCAGCCCCAGCATTTT
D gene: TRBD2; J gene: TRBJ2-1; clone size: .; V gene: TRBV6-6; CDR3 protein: CASSRVILAVSYNEQFF; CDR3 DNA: TGTGCCAGCAGTCGGGTGATACTAGCGGTCTCCTACAATGAGCAGTTCTTC
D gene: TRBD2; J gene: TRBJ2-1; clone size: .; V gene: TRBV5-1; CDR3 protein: CASSLGWLAGAHNEQFF; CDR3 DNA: TGCGCCAGCAGCTTGGGTTGGCTAGCGGGGGCCCACAATGAGCAGTTCTTC
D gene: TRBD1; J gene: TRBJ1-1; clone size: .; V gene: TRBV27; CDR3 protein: CASSPRGQFPLYMNTEAFF; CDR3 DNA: TGTGCCAGCAGCCCCAGGGGGCAATTCCCTTTGTACATGAACACTGAAGCTTTCTTT